This record covers a single TCR beta chain. Sequenced by immunoSEQ multiplex PCR; TCRdb stores in-frame clones only, minus some. The sample includes a few hundred thousand clones, 80% seen only once; the top ten take 6.5% to 9%. This entry comes from a study of blood T cell repertoires in COVID-19. Whole-study context: Sample material is recorded as cDNA or gDNA derived from T cells, B-cell-depleted T cells, or PBMCs.

Participants' reported clinical history set cohort assignment. Source material: PBMCs or T cells enriched from blood (not recorded which). The receptor comes from a woman between 35 and 50 years old with acute COVID-19.

The CDR3 protein is CASTRTDSGNTIYF. Here the CDR3 DNA reads TGTGCCAGCACCCGGACAGACTCTGGAAACACCATATATTTT. J is TRBJ1-3 and V is TRBV9, with D possibly matching TRBD1 (6 bases). Trimming removed 6 bases at V and 0 bases at J, with 10 bases between. The CDR3 contains 14 residues. Germline loops: CDR1 SGDLS, CDR2 YYNGEE.